This entry describes one T cell receptor beta chain. This clone was seen just once. It has no known antigen specificity. Base qualities are not recorded, but no much larger clone differs from it by a single base. The identical CDR3 is also encoded by other nucleotide sequences in the sample. This entry comes from a study of blood T cell repertoires in COVID-19 (TCRdb year 2020). With respect to the entire study: The collaborator samples originated in the United States, Italy and Spain and spanned the acute and convalescent phases of COVID-19. The prospective study material was composed of cDNA or gDNA derived from T cells, B-cell-depleted T cells, or PBMCs. The dataset comprised deeply sampled blood TCRbeta repertoires from subjects exposed to, actively infected with, or recovered from COVID-19. The repertoires were made available in a free public database intended to serve as a resource for research on the immune response to SARS-CoV-2. The samples were drawn from the first 160 participants of the ongoing ImmuneRACE study and from 1,254 subjects provided by 6 global collaborators. A de-identified subject ID, COVID-19 status, age in years and sex were almost always included in the sample metadata. Where available, HLA class I and class II types were obtained from metadata supplied by the sample provider rather than from assay-based typing.

CDR1 and CDR2, per the germline V gene, are MNHEY and SVGAGI. The CDR3 measures 14 amino acids from cysteine to phenylalanine. The CDR3 DNA has 42 bases and is translated from base 1. V loses 6 bases, J loses 0 bases, and the germline ends lie 6 bases apart. TCRbeta CDR3 regions were amplified from genomic DNA using the immunoSEQ Assay, a bias-controlled multiplex PCR. As for the authors' bioinformatics: Nucleated cell counts per sample were estimated from amplification of reference gene primers within the assay. To quantify the absolute abundance of each unique TCRbeta CDR3 rearrangement, sequence reads were collapsed and filtered. Productive Simpson clonality was computed per sample as the square root of Simpson's diversity index over productive rearrangements. Imported from immuneACCESS, the table was reduced by TCRdb to in-frame sequences with V and J called. These copies leave out some clones; in studies compared against another copy, an unresolved V gene accounts for under half, and the cause of the remainder is not known. The V and J calls and clone size are taken from that table; D and trimming were inferred from the DNA. Present in this sample are around 150,000 clones, 79% of which were seen just once. About 8.6% of the sample lies in the top ten.

Whole blood was collected in K2EDTA tubes by collaborating institutions according to the institutions' own protocols. For TCRbeta analysis, collaborators shipped samples as frozen whole blood, isolated PBMCs, or DNA extracted from either of those sample types. The paper's findings and limits, for the study overall: The quantity of clinical and demographic metadata differed by source and by participant and was supplied without curation.

The rearranged chain carries TRBV6-5 and TRBJ1-6; confidence is insufficient to name the D gene. The clonotype comes from a man in his fifties with active or convalescent COVID-19. The sample taken for sequencing was peripheral blood. The CDR3 in this case is CASSSSSYNSPLHF. The base sequence is TGTGCCAGCAGCTCTAGCTCCTATAATTCACCCCTCCACTTT.